The next 11 T cell receptor beta chains were all read from a single sample in a study of long-term antiretroviral therapy in people with HIV (dated by TCRdb to 2021 to 2024). The immunoSEQ hsTCRB v3.0 assay was used at survey level resolution for TRB variable region sequencing. Drawn from immuneACCESS, this table holds only the in-frame rearrangements with V and J called that TCRdb kept. Clones are partly lost; checked studies trace under half to an unresolved V gene and leave the rest unexplained. The sample data list roughly 16,000 clones, and roughly four fifths of these were observed just once. The ten largest clones take up more than 7.5% of the sample. Sequencing was performed on unsorted PBMCs, taken 0.3 years after starting antiretroviral therapy. These receptors were taken from a man between 18 and 35 years old with HIV.

The chain uses TRBV6-1 and TRBJ2-7, with a weak D call TRBD1 (6 bases). Germline V CDR1 and CDR2: MNHNS, SASEGT. V lost 1 base and J 2 bases, leaving 24 bases between the germline ends. This CDR3 has 19 amino acids. The CDR3 loop reads CASSEGRYTDRTSAYEQYV. In DNA, the CDR3 is TGTGCCAGCAGTGAAGGGCGTTATACCGACAGGACCAGCGCCTACGAGCAGTACGTC.

This clone was recorded a few times. This chain uses TRBV5-4 with TRBJ1-2; D might be TRBD1 (5 bases). Germline-derived CDR1 and CDR2 are SGHNT and YYREEE (reference sequence). This CDR3 contains 13 residues. Trimming took off 5 bases at V and 4 bases at J, with 12 bases between the two ends. The CDR3 DNA reads as TGTGCCAGCAGGGGGACGGGATCCTATGGCTACACCTTC. Its translation: CASRGTGSYGYTF.

This chain connects TRBV28 to TRBJ2-3; no definite D call. Germline V CDR1 and CDR2: MDHEN, SYDVKM. V was pared by 3 bases and J by 2 bases, with 9 bases between. The CDR3 consists of 14 residues. The DNA for the CDR3 is TGTGCCAGCAGTTTTTCATGGGACACAGATACGCAGTATTTT. This codes for CASSFSWDTDTQYF.

This clone was found once. The gene calls are TRBV7-9 and TRBJ2-7; D is unresolved. Germline loops: CDR1 SEHNR, CDR2 FQNEAQ (reference sequence). The CDR3 runs to 12 residues. The germline V and J ends were trimmed by 5 bases and 5 bases, with 10 bases remaining between them. The CDR3 region is CASSTLGHEQYV. CDR3 sequence (DNA): TGTGCCAGCAGCACCCTCGGACACGAGCAGTACGTC.

This rearrangement joins TRBV11-2 to TRBJ2-4, with 8 nucleotides matching TRBD2. V was pared by 1 base and J by 5 bases, with 7 bases of the junction left unmatched. This CDR3 has 16 amino acids. Germline V gene lookup returns CDR1 SGHAT and CDR2 FQNNGV. The CDR3 region has the DNA TGTGCCAGCAGCTTAGGACCCGGGGGGGCCCAAAACATTCAGTACTTC. Its translation is CASSLGPGGAQNIQYF.

V and J are TRBV6-1 and TRBJ2-5; 12 nucleotides agree with TRBD2. The CDR3 sequence is 15 residues long. The V segment lost 4 bases and the J segment 0 bases; nucleotides outside the gene matches: 0. Germline V gene lookup returns CDR1 MNHNS and CDR2 SASEGT. The CDR3 reads CASSGLAGDQETQYF. The CDR3, as DNA: TGTGCCAGCAGTGGACTAGCGGGGGACCAAGAGACCCAGTACTTC.

This rearrangement joins TRBV13 to TRBJ2-2; 9 nucleotides line up with TRBD1. Trimming cost V 5 bases and J 4 bases; bases outside gene matches: 11. The CDR3 totals 17 residues. Germline CDR1 and CDR2: PRHDT and FYEKMQ (reference sequence). CDR3 nucleotides: TGTGCCAGCAGCCCCGCGGGACAGGGAGGACTCACCGGGGAGCTGTTTTTT. Its protein is CASSPAGQGGLTGELFF.

This clone has only a few counts. V gene TRBV7-2 combines with J gene TRBJ1-5; D unresolved. Deletions cut 6 bases from V and 0 bases from J, with 6 bases between. The CDR3 totals 13 residues. CDR1 is SGHTA and CDR2 is FQGNSA in the germline V gene. In DNA, the CDR3 is TGTGCCAGCAGTCAGGTTAGCAATCAGCCCCAGCATTTT. Its protein product is CASSQVSNQPQHF.

V and J are TRBV6-1 and TRBJ1-5; 10 bases are a match to TRBD1. The J segment lost 2 bases and the V segment lost 4 bases, leaving 2 bases of the junction unmatched. The germline gives CDR1 MNHNS, CDR2 SASEGT. CDR3 size: 15 residues. The CDR3 loop is CASSAGTGGNQPQHF. In DNA form, the CDR3 reads TGTGCCAGCAGTGCCGGGACAGGGGGCAATCAGCCCCAGCATTTT.

The V gene is TRBV5-5, the J gene TRBJ1-4; the D is unclear. V shed 6 bases and J shed 3 bases, with 18 bases lying between them. Germline V lookup: CDR1 SGHKS, CDR2 YYEKEE (reference sequence). The CDR3 is 16 residues long. CDR3 protein: CASISSLWEANEKLFF. CDR3 sequence (DNA): TGTGCCAGCATTTCCAGCTTGTGGGAGGCTAATGAAAAACTGTTTTTT.

The chain carries TRBV28 and TRBJ2-5, with TRBD2 identical over 10 bases. The trim removed 9 bases at V and 2 bases at J, leaving 6 bases unmatched. This CDR3 is built from 14 residues. Germline CDR1 MDHEN, CDR2 SYDVKM. Written as DNA, the CDR3 is TGTGCCAGTAGTAGCGGGGGGCCTCAAGAGACCCAGTACTTC. It codes for CASSSGGPQETQYF.